These T cell receptor beta chains were read from a single sample in a study of cytomegalovirus exposure and HLA in healthy donors. Profiled with immunoSEQ multiplex PCR; TCRdb holds only in-frame clones, not every one. Of about 160,000 clones in the sample, around 80% were seen once. Specimen: PBMCs. These receptors came from a male donor in good health and CMV-seropositive. CDR3s include the opening cysteine and the closing phenylalanine or tryptophan. D genes are given only for firm matches. Size is stated for part of the rows, as once, few or many counts, or as a class when the clone is expanded.

>TRBD2|TRBV2|TRBJ2-1|-|16
TGTGCCAGCAGGGCTCTAGCGGGAGGGCTAGTGAATGAGCAGTTCTTC
CASRALAGGLVNEQFF
>-|TRBV15|TRBJ1-5|-|14
TGTGCCACCAGCTCAGACCGGGGGAATCAGCCCCAGCATTTT
CATSSDRGNQPQHF
>-|TRBV27|TRBJ1-1|-|16
TGTGCCAGCAGTCCCCAGACATTTTTCATGAACACTGAAGCTTTCTTT
CASSPQTFFMNTEAFF
>-|TRBV5-5|TRBJ1-4|-|15
TGTGCCAGCAGCTTGGCTAGGAACACTAATGAAAAACTGTTTTTT
CASSLARNTNEKLFF
>TRBD1|TRBV7-2|TRBJ1-3|-|13
TGTGCCAGCAGCTTAGCGGACAGGGCCACCATATATTTT
CASSLADRATIYF
>TRBD1|TRBV4-3|TRBJ2-3|-|16
TGCGCCAGCAGCCGGCTTCAGGGGGCTAGCACAGATACGCAGTATTTT
CASSRLQGASTDTQYF
>-|TRBV6-5|TRBJ1-1|-|14
TGTGCCAGCAGTTACTCGCCAGGGGTGGCTGAAGCTTTCTTT
CASSYSPGVAEAFF
>-|TRBV5-1|TRBJ1-1|-|19
TGCGCCAGCAGCCCCCGGGTAGGTGTAGGTCCCCGGAATCGGGCTGAAGCTTTCTTT
CASSPRVGVGPRNRAEAFF
>TRBD1|TRBV7-2|TRBJ1-1|-|15
TGTGCCAGCAGCTTAGTGGGACAGGGGAACACTGAAGCTTTCTTT
CASSLVGQGNTEAFF
>TRBD2|TRBV2|TRBJ2-1|-|15
TGTGCCAGCAGTGATTCAGGCGGGGGGTTCGGTGAGCAGTTCTTC
CASSDSGGGFGEQFF
>TRBD2|TRBV6-6|TRBJ2-5|-|13
TGTGCCAGCAACAGCGGGACTCAAGAGACCCAGTACTTC
CASNSGTQETQYF
>-|TRBV30|TRBJ2-7|-|12
TGTGCCTGGAAGGACAGTGCCTACGAGCAGTACTTC
CAWKDSAYEQYF
>-|TRBV14|TRBJ1-5|-|13
TGTGCCAGCAGCTCGGGAAGGAATCAGCCCCAGCATTTT
CASSSGRNQPQHF
>-|TRBV10-3|TRBJ2-3|-|14
TGTGCCAGCACACAGGCAATTAGCACAGATACGCAGTATTTT
CASTQAISTDTQYF
>TRBD1|TRBV27|TRBJ2-1|once|15
TGTGCCAGCAGTTACAGACAGGGGACGAACAATGAGCAGTTCTTC
CASSYRQGTNNEQFF
>TRBD1|TRBV7-9|TRBJ1-3|-|15
TGTGCGGTCGGGACAGGGGCCTCCTCTGGGAACACCATATATTTT
CAVGTGASSGNTIYF
>TRBD2|TRBV6-5|TRBJ2-5|-|14
TGTGCCAGCAGTTACCTGGGCGGGGGGCTGGCCCAGTACTTC
CASSYLGGGLAQYF
>TRBD2|TRBV28|TRBJ2-1|-|13
TGTGCCAGCAGTTCTTTAGCGGGAGATGAGCAGTTCTTC
CASSSLAGDEQFF
>TRBD2|TRBV29-1|TRBJ2-1|-|12
TGCAGCGTTACTAGCGGGGCAATTAAAAAGTTCTTC
CSVTSGAIKKFF
>-|TRBV10-3|TRBJ2-3|-|16
TGTGCCATCAGTGAGTTACCCCCGAGGGCAGTAGATACGCAGTATTTT
CAISELPPRAVDTQYF
>TRBD2|TRBV5-6|TRBJ2-7|-|15
TGTGCCAGCAGCTTCTTCCGCGGGAGGGCCTACGAGCAGTACTTC
CASSFFRGRAYEQYF
>-|TRBV27|TRBJ2-7|-|13
TGTGCCAGCAGGCTGAAGTCGGCCTACGAGCAGTACTTC
CASRLKSAYEQYF
>TRBD1|TRBV2|TRBJ2-7|-|12
TGTGCCAGCATCGACAGGGCCTACGAGCAGTACTTC
CASIDRAYEQYF
>-|TRBV5-1|TRBJ1-3|-|15
TGCGCCAGCAGCCCGACAGGTCTCTCTGGAAACACCATATATTTT
CASSPTGLSGNTIYF
>-|TRBV28|TRBJ2-1|-|11
TGTGCCAGCAGTCCTCGAGGGGAGCAGTTCTTC
CASSPRGEQFF
>-|TRBV7-2|TRBJ2-7|-|16
TGTGCCAGCAGCTTAGGATGGTCGGGTCAAAGCTACGAGCAGTACTTC
CASSLGWSGQSYEQYF
>-|TRBV7-8|TRBJ1-2|-|15
TGTGCCAGCAGCTTAGCCCTGGGCGTTTCCTATGGCTACACCTTC
CASSLALGVSYGYTF
>TRBD2|TRBV28|TRBJ2-3|-|19
TGTGCCAGCAGCCCCCAGGTGGCGGGAGGGTCGAGGGGGGCAGATACGCAGTATTTT
CASSPQVAGGSRGADTQYF
>-|TRBV7-2|TRBJ2-1|once|14
TGTGCCAGCAGCTGGTACTCTAGCGAGGGAGAGCAGTTCTTC
CASSWYSSEGEQFF
>TRBD1|TRBV27|TRBJ1-3|-|16
TGTGCCAGCAGTTTATCAGGGACAGGTTCTGGAAACACCATATATTTT
CASSLSGTGSGNTIYF
>TRBD2|TRBV28|TRBJ2-2|-|15
TGTGCCAGCAGTTTCGCGCTAGCGGGACCCGGGGAGCTGTTTTTT
CASSFALAGPGELFF
>-|TRBV7-9|TRBJ1-2|-|13
TGTGCCAGCAGCTTCTTGCCACTCTATGGCTACACCTTC
CASSFLPLYGYTF
>-|TRBV28|TRBJ2-1|-|14
TGTGCCAGCAGCCTCGAGCCCTCCTACAATGAGCAGTTCTTC
CASSLEPSYNEQFF
>-|TRBV7-7|TRBJ2-1|-|15
TGTGCCAGCAGCTTAGCGGGAGAGATACACGATGAGCAGTTCTTC
CASSLAGEIHDEQFF
>TRBD2|TRBV5-1|TRBJ2-1|once|16
TGCGCCAGCAGCTGGGGGGGCGGGGGGTCCTACAATGAGCAGTTCTTC
CASSWGGGGSYNEQFF
>TRBD1|TRBV19|TRBJ1-2|few|14
TGTGCCAGTAGAAGGGACAGGGGGACCTATGGCTACACCTTC
CASRRDRGTYGYTF
>-|TRBV19|TRBJ1-2|-|12
TGTGCCAGTAGTATCCTCGGCTATGGCTACACCTTC
CASSILGYGYTF
>-|TRBV9|TRBJ2-7|-|15
TGTGCCAGCAGCCCATTTATGGGCTTCATCTACGAGCAGTACTTC
CASSPFMGFIYEQYF
>TRBD1|TRBV27|TRBJ1-2|-|13
TGTGCCAGCAGTTTATTTAGACAGGGGCCAGGCACCTTC
CASSLFRQGPGTF
>-|TRBV30|TRBJ2-7|-|12
TGTGCCTGGGAACGAGGGAGCTACGAGCAGTACTTC
CAWERGSYEQYF